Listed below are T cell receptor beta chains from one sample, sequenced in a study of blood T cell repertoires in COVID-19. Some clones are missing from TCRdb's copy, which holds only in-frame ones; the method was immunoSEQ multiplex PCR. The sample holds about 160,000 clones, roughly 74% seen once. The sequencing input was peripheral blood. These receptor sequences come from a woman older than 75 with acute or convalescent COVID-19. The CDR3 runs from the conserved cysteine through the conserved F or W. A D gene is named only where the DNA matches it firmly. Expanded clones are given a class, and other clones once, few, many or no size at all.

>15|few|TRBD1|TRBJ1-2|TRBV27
TGTGCCAGCAGTGCTACAGGGGGCGGAAACTATGGCTACACCTTC
CASSATGGGNYGYTF
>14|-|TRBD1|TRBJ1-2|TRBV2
TGTGCCAGCAGAGCCGGGACAGGGAAGCCTGGCTACACCTTC
CASRAGTGKPGYTF
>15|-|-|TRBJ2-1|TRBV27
TGTGCCAGCAGTTTAAGGTGGAGCTCCTACAATGAGCAGTTCTTC
CASSLRWSSYNEQFF
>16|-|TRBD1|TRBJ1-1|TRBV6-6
TGTGCCAGCAGGCCCGGGACAGGGACTATGAACACTGAAGCTTTCTTT
CASRPGTGTMNTEAFF
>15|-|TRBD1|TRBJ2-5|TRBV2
TGTGCCAGTTCAAGAGATGGACAGGGGCTGGAGACCCAGTACTTC
CASSRDGQGLETQYF
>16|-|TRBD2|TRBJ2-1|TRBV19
TGTGCCAGTAGAAGTAATAGCGGGGGGGCCGACAATGAGCAGTTCTTC
CASRSNSGGADNEQFF
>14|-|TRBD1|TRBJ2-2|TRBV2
TGTGCCAGCCGAAGACAGGGCCCCCCCGGGGAGCTGTTTTTT
CASRRQGPPGELFF
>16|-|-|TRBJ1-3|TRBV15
TGTGCCACCAGCAGAGCCCCTAGTACTAGTCGAAACACCATATATTTT
CATSRAPSTSRNTIYF
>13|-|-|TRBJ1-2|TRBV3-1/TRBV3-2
TGTGCCAGCAGCCAAGAAACAGGGTATGGCTACACCTTC
CASSQETGYGYTF
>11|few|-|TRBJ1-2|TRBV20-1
TGCAGTGCTACGGGAACCTCTGGCTACACCTTC
CSATGTSGYTF
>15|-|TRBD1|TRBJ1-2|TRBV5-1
TGCGCCAGCAGCTTGGGGGGACAGGGGAACTATGGCTACACCTTC
CASSLGGQGNYGYTF
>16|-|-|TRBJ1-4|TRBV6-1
TGTGCCAGCAGTGAACAGGGGAATCGGGCAAATGAAAAACTGTTTTTT
CASSEQGNRANEKLFF
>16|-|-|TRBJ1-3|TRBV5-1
TGCGCCAGCAGCTTGGAGGTCCAGGCCTCTGGAAACACCATATATTTT
CASSLEVQASGNTIYF
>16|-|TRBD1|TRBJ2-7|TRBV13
TGTGCCAGCAGCGTAAGACAGGGCCCTCAATCCTACGAGCAGTACTTC
CASSVRQGPQSYEQYF
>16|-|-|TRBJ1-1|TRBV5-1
TGCGCCAGCAGCCCAACAACCGGGACTGGGAACACTGAAGCTTTCTTT
CASSPTTGTGNTEAFF
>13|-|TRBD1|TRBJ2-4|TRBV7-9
TGTGCCAGCAGCCTAGCCTCAGGGGGCGGGCTTTACTTC
CASSLASGGGLYF
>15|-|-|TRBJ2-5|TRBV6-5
TGTGCCAGCAGTTACTCGGGCAGGGGCCAAGAGACCCAGTACTTC
CASSYSGRGQETQYF
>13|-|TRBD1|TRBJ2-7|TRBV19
TGTGCCAGTAGTTCGGGACAGGACTACGAGCAGTACTTC
CASSSGQDYEQYF
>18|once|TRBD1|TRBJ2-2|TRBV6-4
TGTGCCAGCAGTGCAACGGGACAGGGCTTCGCGAACACCGGGGAGCTGTTTTTT
CASSATGQGFANTGELFF
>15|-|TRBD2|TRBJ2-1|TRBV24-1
TGTGCCACCAGTTCTAGCGGGGGGGCGAACAATGAGCAGTTCTTC
CATSSSGGANNEQFF
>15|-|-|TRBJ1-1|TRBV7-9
TGTGCCAGCAGCTTAGGGTGGGCAGGGGACACTGAAGCTTTCTTT
CASSLGWAGDTEAFF
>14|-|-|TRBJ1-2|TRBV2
TGTGCCAGCACCGAAGGGGTAGCTAACTATGGCTACACCTTC
CASTEGVANYGYTF
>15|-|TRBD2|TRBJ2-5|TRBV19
TGTGCCAGTAGTCCGGGACTAGCGGGAGGGGGGACCCAGTACTTC
CASSPGLAGGGTQYF
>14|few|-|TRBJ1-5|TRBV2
TGTGCCAGCCGGGGGGACATTAGCAATCAGCCCCAGCATTTT
CASRGDISNQPQHF
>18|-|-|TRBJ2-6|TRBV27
TGTGCCAGCAGTTTTGCGGTCGGGACTTACTCTGGGGCCAACGTCCTGACTTTC
CASSFAVGTYSGANVLTF
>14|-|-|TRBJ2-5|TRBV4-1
TGCGCCAGCAGCCAAGAGGGGACACAAGAGACCCAGTACTTC
CASSQEGTQETQYF
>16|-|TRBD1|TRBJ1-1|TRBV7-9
TGTGCCAGCAGCAAGGACAGGGGCTCTCGGAACACTGAAGCTTTCTTT
CASSKDRGSRNTEAFF
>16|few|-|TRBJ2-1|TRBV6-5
TGTGCCAGCAGTTACGCGGGTAGGGGGACGGGGAATGAGCAGTTCTTC
CASSYAGRGTGNEQFF
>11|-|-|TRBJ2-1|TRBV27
TGTGCCACATCAGAATACAATGAGCAGTTCTTC
CATSEYNEQFF